These T cell receptor beta chains were read from a single sample in a study of CD8 T cells in ankylosing spondylitis. TCRdb passed the 5' RACE reads through MiXCR, listing each CDR3 protein once. The table has tens of thousands of distinct CDR3 sequences, roughly 5.3% seen once; the top ten hold over 2%. Specimen: blood, either unsorted or a sorted T cell fraction (not recorded which). The receptor set was obtained from a male donor with ankylosing spondylitis or in good health (not recorded which). Both conserved end residues are part of each CDR3. Fields, in order: clone size, D gene, J gene, V gene, CDR3 DNA, CDR3 protein. The D gene is left open where the match is weak. For some rows the clone size is stated as once, few or many, or as a class when expanded; others skip it.

>many|-|TRBJ2-1|TRBV7-2
TGTGCCAGCAGCTTCGGGTCAGGGAGAGGGGATAATGAGCAGTTCTTC
CASSFGSGRGDNEQFF
>many|TRBD1|TRBJ2-7|TRBV12-3/TRBV12-4
TGTGCCAGCAGACCCGGACAGGGTATCGTCGACGAGCAGTACTTC
CASRPGQGIVDEQYF
>many|-|TRBJ2-5|TRBV11-2
TGTGCCAGCAGCGAGAACAGGGTGATTCAAGAGACCCAGTACTTC
CASSENRVIQETQYF
>many|TRBD2|TRBJ2-1|TRBV11-2
TGTGCCAGCAGCGCCTCCTCTAGCGGGGGTTCCAGCTCCTACAATGAGCAGTTCTTC
CASSASSSGGSSSYNEQFF
>many|TRBD2|TRBJ2-5|TRBV12-3/TRBV12-4
TGTGCCAGCAGATTTAGCGGGGAGGGAGAGACCCAGTACTTC
CASRFSGEGETQYF
>many|-|TRBJ1-6|TRBV6-1
TGTGCCAGCAGCCGCCAGGAGGATTATTCACCCCTCCACTTT
CASSRQEDYSPLHF
>many|TRBD1|TRBJ1-2|TRBV2
TGTGCCAGCAGTGGGACCGGACAGGGGGCTTGGGGCTACACCTTC
CASSGTGQGAWGYTF
>many|TRBD2|TRBJ2-1|TRBV29-1
TGCAGCGTTGGGACTAGAACGGGCTATGAGCAGTTCTTC
CSVGTRTGYEQFF
>many|TRBD1|TRBJ2-7|TRBV9
TGTGCCAGCAGCTCGGGACAGGGTATATCCTACGAGCAGTACTTC
CASSSGQGISYEQYF
>-|-|TRBJ2-3|TRBV28
TGTGCCAGCAGTTCCCTCCAGGGATCCGCAGATACGCAGTATTTT
CASSSLQGSADTQYF
>many|-|TRBJ1-2|TRBV7-2
TGTGCCAGCAGCTTAGTTCGAGGGAAGGATGGCTACACCTTC
CASSLVRGKDGYTF
>many|TRBD2|TRBJ2-7|TRBV20-1
TGCAGTGCTCAAGGACTAGCGGGGGATTACGAGCAGTACTTC
CSAQGLAGDYEQYF
>many|TRBD1|TRBJ2-2|TRBV5-1
TGCGCCAGCAGCCCGGACAGGGTGAACACCGGGGAGCTGTTTTTT
CASSPDRVNTGELFF
>many|TRBD2|TRBJ2-7|TRBV5-1
TGCGCCAGCAGCTCCGAGGCCGGCGGGGGGTCCGAGCAGTACTTC
CASSSEAGGGSEQYF
>many|TRBD1|TRBJ2-3|TRBV29-1
TGCAGCGCTATCCGGGACAGGGTGGGCGTCACAGATACGCAGTATTTT
CSAIRDRVGVTDTQYF
>few|TRBD2|TRBJ2-1|TRBV27
TGTGCCAGCAGTTTATTCGCGGGAGACTACAATGAGCAGTTCTTC
CASSLFAGDYNEQFF
>many|-|TRBJ1-2|TRBV28
TGTGCCAGCACCCAGAGTCGGAACTATGGCTACACCTTC
CASTQSRNYGYTF
>many|-|TRBJ2-7|TRBV27
TGTGCCAGCAGTTTGGGTAGGGGCGCTACCTACGAGCAGTACTTC
CASSLGRGATYEQYF
>many|TRBD2|TRBJ2-1|TRBV20-1
TGCAGGGGGGGGACTCCCTACAACTCCTACAATGAGCAGTTCTTC
CRGGTPYNSYNEQFF
>-|-|TRBJ2-5|TRBV7-3
TGTGCCAGCAGCTTGGGTGATTCGCGGGAGACCCAGTACTTC
CASSLGDSRETQYF
>many|TRBD2|TRBJ2-1|TRBV7-2
TGTGCCAGCAGCTTAGATGGTAGCGGGGTGTTCCAGTTCTTC
CASSLDGSGVFQFF
>many|-|TRBJ2-5|TRBV20-1
TGCAGTGCTCCCAGCGGTTTAGAGACCCAGTACTTC
CSAPSGLETQYF
>many|TRBD1|TRBJ1-1|TRBV9
TGTGCCAGCAGCAGGGACAGACCGAACACTGAAGCTTTCTTT
CASSRDRPNTEAFF
>many|-|TRBJ1-6|TRBV27
TGTGCCAGCAGTTTTGGTAATTCACCCCTCCACTTT
CASSFGNSPLHF